This T cell receptor (beta chain) was sequenced for a study of T cell changes during pregnancy in multiple sclerosis (dated by TCRdb to the late 2010s). The study in broad terms: The study examined how the T cell repertoire changed over the course of pregnancy in women with multiple sclerosis.

Library construction relied on the immunoSEQ multiplex PCR assay. TCRdb stores this immuneACCESS table with in-frame sequences only. Part of the clones is absent; in the studies checked, under half of the shortfall reflects unresolved V genes, and no reason is known for the rest. The sample has just under 65,000 clones on record, around 92% of them singletons. The ten biggest clones cover 1% to 1.5% of the sample. In regard to this clone: Its antigen is not yet known. The sample holds no much larger clone one base away, and base qualities are not on file.

The CDR3 covers 14 residues, taking in both the cysteine and the phenylalanine. Just CDR3 DNA is preserved here, 42 bases in frame from base 1. CDR1 and CDR2 were assigned from the germline V gene as MNHEY and SVGAGI. This TCR came from a female donor in good health, enrolled as a control in a pregnancy study. Sequenced here: peripheral blood, sampled after pregnancy. The sequence is built from TRBV6-5 and TRBJ2-5, with TRBD1 matching 7 junction bases. The DNA end lines up better with TRBJ2-7; the J call may be wrong. The CDR3 protein sequence reads: CASSYGQGAYEQYF. The sequenced DNA is TGTGCCAGCAGTTACGGGCAGGGGGCCTACGAGCAGTACTTC.